This entry concerns a single T cell receptor (beta chain). No antigen is known for it. V was trimmed by 7 bases and J by 4 bases, leaving 19 bases between them. CDR3 length: 15 residues. CDR1 LNHDA and CDR2 SQIVND come from the germline V gene (reference sequence). This sample was included in a study of monozygotic twins with cystic fibrosis. Study observations and caveats: Median Simpson clonality of 0.0095 suggested naive T cells predominated.

Assay used: immunoSEQ multiplex PCR; TCRdb lists only in-frame clones, some missing. The data contain over 15,000 clones, almost 97% of them singletons. Sequencing was performed on blood. This TCR was sampled from a girl aged 2-10 years with cystic fibrosis. The chain employs TRBV19 and TRBJ1-2; a possible D gene is TRBD1 (5 bases). The CDR3 bases are TGTGCCAGTACTCCAGGTCAGGGAAACGGCTATGGCTACACCTTC. This gives the protein CASTPGQGNGYGYTF. Supplemented by reference TRBV19 and TRBJ1-2, the full variable domain reads DGGITQSPKYLFRKEGQNVTLSCEQNLNHDAMYWYRQDPGQGLRLIYYSQIVNDFQKGDIAEGYSVSREKKESFPLTVTSAQKNPTAFYLCASTPGQGNGYGYTFGSGTRLTVV.